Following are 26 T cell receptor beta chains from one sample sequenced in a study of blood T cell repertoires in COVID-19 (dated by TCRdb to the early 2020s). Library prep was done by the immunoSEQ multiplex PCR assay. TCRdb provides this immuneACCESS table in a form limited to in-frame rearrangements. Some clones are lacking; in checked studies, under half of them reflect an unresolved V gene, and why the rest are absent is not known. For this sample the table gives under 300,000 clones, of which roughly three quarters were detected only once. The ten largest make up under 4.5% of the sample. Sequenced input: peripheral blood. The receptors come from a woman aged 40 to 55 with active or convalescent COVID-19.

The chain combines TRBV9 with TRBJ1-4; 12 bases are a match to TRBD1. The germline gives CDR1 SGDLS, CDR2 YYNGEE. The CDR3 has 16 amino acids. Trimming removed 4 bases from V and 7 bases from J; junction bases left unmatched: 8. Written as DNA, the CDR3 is TGTGCCAGCAGCCCACATTTGGGACAGGGGGCTGAAAAACTGTTTTTT. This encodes CASSPHLGQGAEKLFF.

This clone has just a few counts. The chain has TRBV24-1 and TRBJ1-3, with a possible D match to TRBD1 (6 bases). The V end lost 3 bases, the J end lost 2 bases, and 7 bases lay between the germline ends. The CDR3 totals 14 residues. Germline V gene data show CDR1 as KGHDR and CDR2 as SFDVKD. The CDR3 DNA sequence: TGTGCCACCAGTGATCACAGGGCTGGAAACACCATATATTTT. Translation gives CATSDHRAGNTIYF.

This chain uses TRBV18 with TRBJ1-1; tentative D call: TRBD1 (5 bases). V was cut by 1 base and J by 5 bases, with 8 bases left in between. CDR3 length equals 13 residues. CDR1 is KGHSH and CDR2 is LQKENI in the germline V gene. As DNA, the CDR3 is TGTGCCAGCTCACCACTAGGGGAAACTGAAGCTTTCTTT. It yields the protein CASSPLGETEAFF.

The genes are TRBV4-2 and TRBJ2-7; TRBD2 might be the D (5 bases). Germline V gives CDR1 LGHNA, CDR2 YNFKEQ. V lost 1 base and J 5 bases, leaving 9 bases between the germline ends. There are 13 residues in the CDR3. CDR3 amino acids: CASSQAEGHEQYV. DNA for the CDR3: TGTGCCAGCAGCCAAGCTGAGGGCCACGAGCAGTACGTC.

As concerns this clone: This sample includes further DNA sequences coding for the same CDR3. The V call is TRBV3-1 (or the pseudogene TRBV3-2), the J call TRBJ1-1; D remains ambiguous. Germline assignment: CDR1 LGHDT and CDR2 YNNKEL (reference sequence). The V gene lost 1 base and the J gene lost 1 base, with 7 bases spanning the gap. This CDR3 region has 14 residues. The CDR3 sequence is CASSQVGGNTEAFF. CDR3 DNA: TGTGCCAGCAGCCAAGTCGGAGGGAACACTGAAGCTTTCTTT.

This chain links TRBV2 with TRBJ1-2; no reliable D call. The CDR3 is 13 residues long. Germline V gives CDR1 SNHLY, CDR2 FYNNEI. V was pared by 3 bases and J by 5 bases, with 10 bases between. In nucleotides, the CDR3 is TGTGCCAGCAGTGATTTAGCCGGGTATGGCTACACCTTC. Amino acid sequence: CASSDLAGYGYTF.

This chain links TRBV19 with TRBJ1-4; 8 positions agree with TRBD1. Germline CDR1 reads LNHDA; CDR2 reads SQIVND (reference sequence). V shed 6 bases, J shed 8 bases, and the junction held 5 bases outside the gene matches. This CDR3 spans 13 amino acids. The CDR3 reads CASRDRVGEKLFF. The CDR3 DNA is TGTGCCAGTAGGGACAGGGTCGGGGAAAAACTGTTTTTT.

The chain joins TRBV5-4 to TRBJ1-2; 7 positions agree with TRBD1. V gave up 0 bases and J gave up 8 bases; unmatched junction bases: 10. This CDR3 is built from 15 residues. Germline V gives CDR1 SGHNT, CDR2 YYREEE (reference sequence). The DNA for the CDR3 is TGTGCCAGCAGCTTGGATGGCCGACAGGGAATCGGCTACACCTTC. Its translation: CASSLDGRQGIGYTF.

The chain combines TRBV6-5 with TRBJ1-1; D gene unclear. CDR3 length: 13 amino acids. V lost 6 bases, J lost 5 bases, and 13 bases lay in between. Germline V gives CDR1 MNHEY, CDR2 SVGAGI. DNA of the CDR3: TGTGCCAGCAGATACCTAGCAAGGACTGAAGCTTTCTTT. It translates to CASRYLARTEAFF.

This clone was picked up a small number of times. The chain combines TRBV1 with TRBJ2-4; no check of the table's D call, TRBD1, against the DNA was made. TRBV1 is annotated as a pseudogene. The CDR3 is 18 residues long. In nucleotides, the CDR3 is TGCACCAGCAGCCAAGATCACCGACAGGGGGAGATACGGGTCATTCAGTACTTC. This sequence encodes CTSSQDHRQGEIRVIQYF.

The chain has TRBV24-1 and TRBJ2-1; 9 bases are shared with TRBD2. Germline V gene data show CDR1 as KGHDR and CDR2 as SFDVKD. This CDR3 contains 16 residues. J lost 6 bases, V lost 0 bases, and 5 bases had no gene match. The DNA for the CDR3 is TGTGCCACCAGTGATTTGCTTAGCGGGGGTTCCAATGAGCAGTTCTTC. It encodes CATSDLLSGGSNEQFF.

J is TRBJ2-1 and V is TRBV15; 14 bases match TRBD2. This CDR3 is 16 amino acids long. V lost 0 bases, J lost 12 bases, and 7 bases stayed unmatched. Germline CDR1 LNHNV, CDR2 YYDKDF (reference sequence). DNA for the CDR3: TGTGCCACCAGCAGAGATCAGGGACTAGCGGGGGCCATGCAGTTCTTC. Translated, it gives CATSRDQGLAGAMQFF.

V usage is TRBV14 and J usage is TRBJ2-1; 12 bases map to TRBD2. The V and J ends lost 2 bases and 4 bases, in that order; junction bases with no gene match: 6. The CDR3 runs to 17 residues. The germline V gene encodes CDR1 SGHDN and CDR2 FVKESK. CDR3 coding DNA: TGTGCCAGCAGCCAACTTCGGGGACTAGCGGGTTACAATGAGCAGTTCTTC. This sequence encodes CASSQLRGLAGYNEQFF.

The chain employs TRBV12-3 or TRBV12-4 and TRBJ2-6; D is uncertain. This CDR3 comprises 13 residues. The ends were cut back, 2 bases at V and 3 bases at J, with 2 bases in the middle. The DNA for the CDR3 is TGTGCCAGCAGTTTACGTGGGGCCAACGTCCTGACTTTC. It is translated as CASSLRGANVLTF.

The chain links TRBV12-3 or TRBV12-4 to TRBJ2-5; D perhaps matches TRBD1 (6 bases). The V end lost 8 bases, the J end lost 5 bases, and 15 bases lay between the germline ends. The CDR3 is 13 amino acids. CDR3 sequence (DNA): TGTGCCAGCGGCCACCTGGGGGCTGAGACCCAGTACTTC. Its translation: CASGHLGAETQYF.

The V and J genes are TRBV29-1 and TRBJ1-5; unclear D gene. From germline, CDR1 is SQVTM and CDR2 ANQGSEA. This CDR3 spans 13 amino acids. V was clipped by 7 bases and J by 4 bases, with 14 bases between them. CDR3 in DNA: TGCAGCGCTGGACTCGCTCGGAATCAGCCCCAGCATTTT. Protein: CSAGLARNQPQHF.

The CDR3 sequence: CASSPRGGLSFF. CDR3 in DNA: TGTGCCAGCAGCCCAAGGGGGGGACTTAGCTTCTTC. J is TRBJ2-1 and V is TRBV13; a weak D match, TRBD2 (7 bases). This CDR3 comprises 12 residues. With 5 bases removed from V and 16 bases from J, the gap between germline ends came to 18 bases. CDR1 is PRHDT, CDR2 FYEKMQ, per germline (reference sequence).

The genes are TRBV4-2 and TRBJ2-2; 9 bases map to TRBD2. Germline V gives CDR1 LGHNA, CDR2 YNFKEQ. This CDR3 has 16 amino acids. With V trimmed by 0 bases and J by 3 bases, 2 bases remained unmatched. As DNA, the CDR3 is TGTGCCAGCAGCCAAGAGGGACTAGCTTACACCGGGGAGCTGTTTTTT. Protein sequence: CASSQEGLAYTGELFF.

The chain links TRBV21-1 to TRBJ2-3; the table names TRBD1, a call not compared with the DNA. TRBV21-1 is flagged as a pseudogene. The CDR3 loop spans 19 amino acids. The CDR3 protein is CASSKLGFGQGCIADTQYF. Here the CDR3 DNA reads TGTGCCAGCAGCAAACTGGGTTTTGGGCAGGGGTGTATAGCAGATACGCAGTATTTT.

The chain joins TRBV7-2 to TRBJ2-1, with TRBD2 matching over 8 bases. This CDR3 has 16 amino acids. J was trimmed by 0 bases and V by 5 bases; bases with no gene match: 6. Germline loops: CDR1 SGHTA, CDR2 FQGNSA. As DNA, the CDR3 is TGTGCCAGCAGCGGAAGCGGGGGCTCCTCCTACAATGAGCAGTTCTTC. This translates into CASSGSGGSSYNEQFF.

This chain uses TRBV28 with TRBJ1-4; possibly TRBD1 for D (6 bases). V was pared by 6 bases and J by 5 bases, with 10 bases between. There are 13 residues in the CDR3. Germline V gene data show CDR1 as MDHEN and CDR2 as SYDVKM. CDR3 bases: TGTGCCAGCAGACCGGACAGAAATGAAAAACTGTTTTTT. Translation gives CASRPDRNEKLFF.

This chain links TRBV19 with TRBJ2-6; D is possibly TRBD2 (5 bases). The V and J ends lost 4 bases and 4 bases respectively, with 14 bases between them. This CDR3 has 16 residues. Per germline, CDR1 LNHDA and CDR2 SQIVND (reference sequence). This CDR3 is CASSTDTDWGANVLTF. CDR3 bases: TGTGCCAGTAGTACTGACACGGACTGGGGGGCCAACGTCCTGACTTTC.

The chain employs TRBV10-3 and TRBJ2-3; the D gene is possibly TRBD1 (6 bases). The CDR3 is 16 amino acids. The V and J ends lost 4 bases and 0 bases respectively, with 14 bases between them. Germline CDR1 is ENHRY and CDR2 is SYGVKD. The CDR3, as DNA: TGTGCCATCAGTGGAAACAGGGCCTCTAGCACAGATACGCAGTATTTT. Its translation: CAISGNRASSTDTQYF.

The CDR3 loop is CASSVGQVDEKLFF. In nucleotides, the CDR3 is TGTGCCAGCAGCGTCGGTCAGGTAGATGAAAAACTGTTTTTT. The chain is built from TRBV9 and TRBJ1-4; D gene uncertain. The CDR3 totals 14 residues. In germline, CDR1 is SGDLS, CDR2 YYNGEE. V was cut by 2 bases and J by 6 bases, with 11 bases left in between.

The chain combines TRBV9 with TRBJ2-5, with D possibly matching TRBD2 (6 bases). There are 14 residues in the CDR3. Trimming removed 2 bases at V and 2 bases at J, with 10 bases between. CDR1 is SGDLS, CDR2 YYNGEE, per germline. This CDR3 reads CASSVGGAQETQYF. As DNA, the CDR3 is TGTGCCAGCAGCGTCGGGGGTGCGCAAGAGACCCAGTACTTC.

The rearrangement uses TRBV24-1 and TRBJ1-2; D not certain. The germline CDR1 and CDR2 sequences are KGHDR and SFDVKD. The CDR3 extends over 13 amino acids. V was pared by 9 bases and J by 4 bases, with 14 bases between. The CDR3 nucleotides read TGTGCCACCGGTAATTGGGCCTCCTATGGCTACACCTTC. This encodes CATGNWASYGYTF.